The T cell receptor beta chain under discussion was sequenced for a study of vaccination and CD4 T cells after COVID-19. Study-wide findings and caveats: Median counts of SARS-CoV-2-reactive clonotypes increased from approximately 21 to 40; this difference was not significant.

As concerns this clonotype: Its antigen is undetermined.

Noted treatment: approximately nine-day PBMC culture with coronavirus spike peptide pools or control peptides (ViraFEST assay). Via ViraFEST, peptide pools expanded antigen-specific T cells before TCR sequencing. From the 10-day cultures, CD4+ T cells were isolated by negative selection. The CDR3 loop spans 12 amino acids. Trimming removed 1 base from V and 3 bases from J, with 6 bases in between. CDR1 and CDR2 (germline): DFQATT, SNEGSKA (reference sequence). The Oncomine TCR Beta short-read assay sequenced DNA from cultured CD4+ T cells. Someone extracted genomic DNA from cultured CD4+ T cells. TCRdb reanalysed the PCR reads using MiXCR and keeps one entry per CDR3 protein. The sample records several thousand distinct CDR3 sequences, roughly 77% being singletons.

This chain links TRBV20-1 with TRBJ1-1; D may be TRBD1 (6 bases). This TCR derives from a human donor who had recovered from COVID-19. Sequencing used CD4+ T cells from blood, cultured in vitro. CDR3: CSARAGDTEAFF. The CDR3 bases are TGCAGTGCTAGAGCAGGGGACACTGAAGCTTTCTTT.